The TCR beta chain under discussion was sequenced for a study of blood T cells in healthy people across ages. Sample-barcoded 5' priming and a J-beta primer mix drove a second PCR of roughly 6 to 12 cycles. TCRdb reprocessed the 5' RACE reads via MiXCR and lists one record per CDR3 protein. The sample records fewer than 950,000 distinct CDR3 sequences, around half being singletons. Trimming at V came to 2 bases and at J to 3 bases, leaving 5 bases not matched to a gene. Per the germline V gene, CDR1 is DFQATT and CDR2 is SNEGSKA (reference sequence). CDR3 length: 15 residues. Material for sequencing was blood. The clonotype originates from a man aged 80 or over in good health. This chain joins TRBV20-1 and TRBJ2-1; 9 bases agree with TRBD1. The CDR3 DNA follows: TGCAGTGCTAGACCTCCGGGACAGGGCTACAATGAGCAGTTCTTC. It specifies CSARPPGQGYNEQFF.